The clone carrying this T cell receptor (beta chain) was found a few times. Its specificity is unknown. This sample was included in a study of T cell responses to AZD1222 COVID-19 vaccine. Findings and caveats of the study: Once two AZD1222 doses were given, Spike-specific TCR breadth and depth went up. Clonal diversity may have been underestimated, and the donors were mostly white British, with more females than males.

Some clones are missing from TCRdb's copy, which holds only in-frame ones; the method was immunoSEQ multiplex PCR. The table lists tens of thousands of clones, under 95% of them singletons. This CDR3 has 15 amino acids. The germline gives CDR1 LGHNA, CDR2 YSLEER. V was trimmed by 4 bases and J by 0 bases, leaving 10 bases between them. The clonotype comes from an adult in good health. The chain employs TRBV4-3 and TRBJ1-5, with D hard to call. Sequencing was performed on peripheral blood, taken on day 0 of AZD1222 vaccination. The CDR3 sequence is CASSRERSSNQPQHF. CDR3 nucleotides: TGCGCCAGCAGCCGCGAAAGAAGTAGCAATCAGCCCCAGCATTTT.